This is a list of T cell receptor beta chains from one sample in a study of glioma-infiltrating T cells after dendritic cell vaccination. Measured with immunoSEQ multiplex PCR; TCRdb has only the in-frame clones, and not every one. The profile shows fewer than 75,000 clones, 85% of them singletons. The material was blood, obtained after dendritic cell vaccination. The source of these receptors is a human donor with glioblastoma. Each CDR3 is given with its conserved first and last residue. The D gene is left open where the match is weak. Some rows have no size entry. The others give once, few or many, or a class for an expanded clone.

>TRBV18|NA|TRBJ2-7|TRBD1
TGTGCCAGCTCGCCAGGGGGACAGGTTTACGAGCAGTACTTC
CASSPGGQVYEQYF
>TRBV5-5|NA|TRBJ2-2|NA
TGTGCCAGCAGTAGTCAGGGGAACACCGGGGAGCTGTTTTTT
CASSSQGNTGELFF
>TRBV11-3|NA|TRBJ2-3|TRBD2
TGTGCCAGCAGCTTATCTTTGGGACTAGCGGGGGGGGGCACAGATACGCAGTATTTT
CASSLSLGLAGGGTDTQYF
>TRBV6-1|NA|TRBJ2-7|NA
TGTGCCAGCAGTGAATCATTCCCCCCCGCCGGGATCGGTTACGAGCAGTACTTC
CASSESFPPAGIGYEQYF
>TRBV27|NA|TRBJ2-1|TRBD1
TGTGCCAGCAGGACGTCCGGGACAGGGAGGAATGAGCAGTTCTTC
CASRTSGTGRNEQFF
>TRBV7-2|NA|TRBJ2-7|NA
TGTGCCAGCAGCCAGTCAGGGTACTACGAGCAGTACTTC
CASSQSGYYEQYF
>TRBV5-1|NA|TRBJ1-1|NA
TGCGCCAGCAGCCCGTCCCCGGACACTGAAGCTTTCTTT
CASSPSPDTEAFF
>TRBV28|NA|TRBJ2-7|NA
TGTGCCAGCAGTTTAGCAGGGGCGAGCTCCTACGAGCAGTACTTC
CASSLAGASSYEQYF
>TRBV11-2|once|TRBJ2-5|TRBD1
TGTGCCAGCAGCTTAGGAACAGGGGGCGAGGAGACCCAGTACTTC
CASSLGTGGEETQYF
>TRBV2|NA|TRBJ2-5|NA
TGTGCCAGCAGTGAAGCGCGCCCGGAGCAGTACTTC
CASSEARPEQYF
>TRBV6-7|NA|TRBJ1-2|NA
TGTGCCAGCAGTTACTCGCACGGGGATAACTATGGCTACACCTTC
CASSYSHGDNYGYTF
>TRBV4-3|NA|TRBJ1-6|TRBD1
TGCGCCAGCAGACGTACAGGGGGTAATTCCCCCCTCCACTTT
CASRRTGGNSPLHF
>TRBV7-2|NA|TRBJ2-3|TRBD2
TGTGCCAGCAGCTATGACGTAGCGGGGGGACTTAGCACAGATACGCAGTATTTT
CASSYDVAGGLSTDTQYF
>TRBV7-2|NA|TRBJ2-1|NA
TGTGCCAGCAGCTTACGCGACAGGGACTGGCTGAATGAGCAGTTCTTC
CASSLRDRDWLNEQFF
>TRBV5-5|few|TRBJ2-3|TRBD1
TGTGCCAGCAGCTTGTCCGGGACAGAGAATACGCAGTATTTT
CASSLSGTENTQYF
>TRBV6-1|once|TRBJ1-2|NA
TGTGCCAGCCGCCAAGCGGGGCAGGCTCACTATGGCTACACCTTC
CASRQAGQAHYGYTF
>TRBV7-2|NA|TRBJ1-3|TRBD1
TGTGCCAGCAGAGGACAGGGTGTAGACCACTCTGGAAACACCATATATTTT
CASRGQGVDHSGNTIYF
>TRBV6-1|NA|TRBJ1-2|TRBD1
TGTGCCAGCAGTGAAGTGGGACAGGGGAGTGGCTACACCTTC
CASSEVGQGSGYTF
>TRBV5-6|once|TRBJ1-1|TRBD1
TGTGCCAGCAGCCCGGACAGGGCGGAAATGAACACTGAAGCTTTCTTT
CASSPDRAEMNTEAFF
>TRBV4-1|NA|TRBJ2-3|TRBD2
TGCGCCAGCAGCCAAGATTATGAACTAGCGGGGCGAACCGGCACAGATACGCAGTATTTT
CASSQDYELAGRTGTDTQYF
>TRBV19|NA|TRBJ1-4|NA
TGTGCCAGTAGTATCTGGCCCAGGGAGGGGGTTAATGAAAAACTGTTTTTT
CASSIWPREGVNEKLFF
>TRBV9|NA|TRBJ2-2|TRBD1
TGTGCCAGCAGCCCAATGACAGGGTACACCGGGGAGCTGTTTTTT
CASSPMTGYTGELFF
>TRBV4-1|NA|TRBJ2-7|NA
TGCGCCAGCAGCCATGGGGGGACCGGGGTCTCCTACGAGCAGTACTTC
CASSHGGTGVSYEQYF
>TRBV7-9|NA|TRBJ2-7|TRBD1
TGTGCCAGCAGCCCAGCCGGACAGGACTACGAGCAGTACTTC
CASSPAGQDYEQYF
>TRBV4-1|NA|TRBJ2-7|NA
TGCGCCAGCAGCCAAGATCTCCCTAGGCTCGCCTACGAGCAGTACTTC
CASSQDLPRLAYEQYF
>TRBV25-1|NA|TRBJ2-7|TRBD1
TGTGCCAGCAAGGACAGGTCCTCCTACGAGCAGTACTTC
CASKDRSSYEQYF
>TRBV4-3|once|TRBJ2-7|TRBD1
TGCGCCAGCAGCCACCGACGGACAGGGGGCGAGCAGTACTTC
CASSHRRTGGEQYF
>TRBV7-2|NA|TRBJ1-2|NA
TGTGCCAGCAGCTTAGCCCCAGGCCTCTCCTATGGCTACACCTTC
CASSLAPGLSYGYTF
>TRBV29-1|NA|TRBJ2-5|NA
TGCAGCGTTGTCGCAGGGTTGGAGACCCAGTACTTC
CSVVAGLETQYF
>TRBV7-3|NA|TRBJ2-7|NA
TGTGCCAGCAGCTTCGGACTTTACGAGCAGTACTTC
CASSFGLYEQYF